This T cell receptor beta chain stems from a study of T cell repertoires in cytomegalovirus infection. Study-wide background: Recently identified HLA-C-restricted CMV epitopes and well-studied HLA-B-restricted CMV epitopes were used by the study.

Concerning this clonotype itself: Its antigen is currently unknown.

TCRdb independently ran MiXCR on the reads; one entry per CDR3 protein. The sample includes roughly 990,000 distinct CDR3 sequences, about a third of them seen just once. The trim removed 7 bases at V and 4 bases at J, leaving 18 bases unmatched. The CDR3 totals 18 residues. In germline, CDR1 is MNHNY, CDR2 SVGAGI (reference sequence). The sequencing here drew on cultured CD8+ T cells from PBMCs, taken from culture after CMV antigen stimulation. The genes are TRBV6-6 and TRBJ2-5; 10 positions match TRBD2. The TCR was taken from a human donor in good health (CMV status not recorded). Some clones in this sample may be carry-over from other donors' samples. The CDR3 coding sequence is TGTGCCAGCAAAAACCCGGGACTAGCGCCCGGGGGAGGAGAGACCCAGTACTTC. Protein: CASKNPGLAPGGGETQYF.